The clone carrying this T cell receptor (beta chain) was counted once. Other DNA sequences in the sample encode the same CDR3. Germline values: CDR1 KGHSH, CDR2 LQKENI. The V and J ends lost 6 bases and 3 bases respectively, with 11 bases between them. The CDR3 sequence is 13 residues long. How the authors handled the data: Nucleated cell counts were estimated from reference gene primer amplification. Some clones are missing from TCRdb's copy, which holds only in-frame ones; the method was immunoSEQ multiplex PCR. V, J and clone size were drawn from that table, and D and trimming were deduced from the DNA. The sample records approximately 150,000 clones, roughly nine tenths being singletons. The data were obtained in a study of blood T cell repertoires in COVID-19. Overall study: Sites in the United States, Italy and Spain provided acute and convalescent COVID-19 samples. The cDNA or gDNA used as material had been derived from T cells, B-cell-depleted T cells, or PBMCs.

Sequencing was done on a sample of peripheral blood. The rearrangement uses TRBV18 and TRBJ1-2, with D maybe TRBD1 (6 bases). The receptor comes from a woman aged 70-85 years with acute or convalescent COVID-19. This CDR3 is CASSQQGDYGYTF. The CDR3 DNA is TGTGCCAGCTCTCAACAGGGAGACTATGGCTACACCTTC.